These T cell receptor beta chains were read from a single sample in a study of cytomegalovirus exposure and HLA in healthy donors. TCRdb's table, derived via immunoSEQ multiplex PCR, lists solely in-frame clones and lacks some. The data hold over 100,000 clones, with less than 85% observed a single time. The material sequenced was PBMCs. The receptors originated from a woman younger than 30 in good health and CMV-seropositive. CDR3s include the opening cysteine and the closing phenylalanine or tryptophan. Fields, in order: D gene, J gene, V gene, clone size, CDR3 DNA, CDR3 protein. A D gene is named only where the DNA matches it firmly. Clone size, where shown, is once, few, many, or a class for clones that have expanded.

D gene: TRBD1
J gene: TRBJ1-4
V gene: TRBV28
clone size: few
CDR3 DNA: TGTGCCAGCAGTTTTCGGGACAGGGATGATGAAAAACTGTTTTTT
CDR3 protein: CASSFRDRDDEKLFF

D gene: .
J gene: TRBJ2-3
V gene: TRBV5-1
clone size: .
CDR3 DNA: TGCGCCAGCAGCGCGGCGGTAGGCGGTCCCACAGATACGCAGTATTTT
CDR3 protein: CASSAAVGGPTDTQYF

D gene: TRBD1
J gene: TRBJ2-7
V gene: TRBV6-1
clone size: .
CDR3 DNA: TGTGCCAGCAGTTCGTCAGGGGGTTCCTACGAGCAGTACTTC
CDR3 protein: CASSSSGGSYEQYF

D gene: TRBD1
J gene: TRBJ2-7
V gene: TRBV18
clone size: few
CDR3 DNA: TGTGCCAGCTCACCGGGACAGAGACTTACCTACGAGCAGTACTTC
CDR3 protein: CASSPGQRLTYEQYF

D gene: TRBD1
J gene: TRBJ1-1
V gene: TRBV27
clone size: .
CDR3 DNA: TGTGCCAGCAGTCCCGGGACAGGGGGCAGGTCTGAAGCTTTCTTT
CDR3 protein: CASSPGTGGRSEAFF

D gene: TRBD2
J gene: TRBJ2-5
V gene: TRBV19
clone size: .
CDR3 DNA: TGTGCCAGTAGTATTCGACTAGCGGGAGAGGAGACCCAGTACTTC
CDR3 protein: CASSIRLAGEETQYF

D gene: TRBD1
J gene: TRBJ1-1
V gene: TRBV28
clone size: .
CDR3 DNA: TGTGCCAGCAGTCAACCCGGGACAGGGGGCACTGAAGCTTTCTTT
CDR3 protein: CASSQPGTGGTEAFF

D gene: .
J gene: TRBJ1-3
V gene: TRBV2
clone size: .
CDR3 DNA: TGTGCCAGCAGTGGGGCACTCACTGGAAACACCATATATTTT
CDR3 protein: CASSGALTGNTIYF

D gene: .
J gene: TRBJ1-1
V gene: TRBV30
clone size: few
CDR3 DNA: TGTGCCTGGAACCACCCCGACAGGAGGAACACTGAAGCTTTCTTT
CDR3 protein: CAWNHPDRRNTEAFF

D gene: .
J gene: TRBJ1-5
V gene: TRBV7-8
clone size: .
CDR3 DNA: TGTGCCAGCAGCTTAGACCGGGACATCCAAAATCAGCCCCAGCATTTT
CDR3 protein: CASSLDRDIQNQPQHF

D gene: TRBD2
J gene: TRBJ2-7
V gene: TRBV6-5
clone size: few
CDR3 DNA: TGTGCCAGCAGTTTCGATGGACTAGCGGGACGATACGAGCAGTACTTC
CDR3 protein: CASSFDGLAGRYEQYF

D gene: TRBD1
J gene: TRBJ1-6
V gene: TRBV4-1
clone size: .
CDR3 DNA: TGCGCCAGCAGCCAGGCCGGGACAGGGTTTTATGGAAATTCACCCCTCCACTTT
CDR3 protein: CASSQAGTGFYGNSPLHF

D gene: .
J gene: TRBJ1-5
V gene: TRBV28
clone size: .
CDR3 DNA: TGTGCCAGCAGGTACCACAGGGAAAGCAATCAGCCCCAGCATTTT
CDR3 protein: CASRYHRESNQPQHF

D gene: .
J gene: TRBJ1-1
V gene: TRBV10-3
clone size: .
CDR3 DNA: TGTGCCATCAGTGAGTCCTTGAAGGTGACAGGTGAAGCTTTCTTT
CDR3 protein: CAISESLKVTGEAFF

D gene: .
J gene: TRBJ2-1
V gene: TRBV9
clone size: .
CDR3 DNA: TGTGCCAGCAGCGTCGGAGATGTCCGGGTCAATGAGCAGTTCTTC
CDR3 protein: CASSVGDVRVNEQFF

D gene: .
J gene: TRBJ2-1
V gene: TRBV30
clone size: .
CDR3 DNA: TGTGCCTGGGACCTAGCCACCAATGAGCAGTTCTTC
CDR3 protein: CAWDLATNEQFF